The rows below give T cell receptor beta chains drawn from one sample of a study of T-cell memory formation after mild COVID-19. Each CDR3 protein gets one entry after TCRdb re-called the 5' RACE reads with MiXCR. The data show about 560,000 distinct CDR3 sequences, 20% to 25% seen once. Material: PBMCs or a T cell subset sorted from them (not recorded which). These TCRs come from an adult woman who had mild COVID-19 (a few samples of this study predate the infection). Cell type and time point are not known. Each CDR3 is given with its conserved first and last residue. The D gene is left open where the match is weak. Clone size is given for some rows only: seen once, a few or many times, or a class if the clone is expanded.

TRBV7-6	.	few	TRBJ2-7	CASSDRGGSSYEQYF	TGTGCCAGCAGCGACAGGGGAGGGAGCAGTTACGAGCAGTACTTC
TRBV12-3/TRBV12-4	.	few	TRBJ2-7	CASLSGFTDEQYF	TGTGCCAGCCTAAGCGGGTTTACGGACGAGCAGTACTTC
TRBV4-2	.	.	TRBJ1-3	CASSQSTDSGNTIYF	TGTGCCAGCAGCCAGTCAACAGACTCTGGAAACACCATATATTTT
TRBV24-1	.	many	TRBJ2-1	CATSARGLQGVNEQFF	TGTGCCACCAGTGCCAGGGGACTGCAAGGAGTCAATGAGCAGTTCTTC
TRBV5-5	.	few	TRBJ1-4	CASSARQSTNEKLFF	TGTGCCAGCAGCGCTCGACAGTCAACTAATGAAAAACTGTTTTTT
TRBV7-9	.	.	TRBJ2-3	CASSSGVATDTQYF	TGTGCCAGCAGCTCCGGGGTTGCAACAGATACGCAGTATTTT
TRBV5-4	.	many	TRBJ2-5	CASRNVAVSQETQYF	TGTGCCAGCAGGAATGTTGCCGTAAGCCAAGAGACCCAGTACTTC
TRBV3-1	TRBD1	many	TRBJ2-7	CASSQAGQGSYEQYF	TGTGCCAGCAGCCAAGCCGGACAGGGTTCCTACGAGCAGTACTTC
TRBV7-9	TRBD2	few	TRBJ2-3	CASSLSGRVRTDTQYF	TGTGCCAGCAGCTTAAGCGGGAGGGTCCGCACAGATACGCAGTATTTT
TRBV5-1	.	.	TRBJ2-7	CASSLPTGTGEQYF	TGCGCCAGCAGCTTGCCGACGGGAACGGGCGAGCAGTACTTC
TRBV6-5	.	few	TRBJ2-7	CASSSLRDTYEQYF	TGTGCCAGCAGTTCCCTTCGGGATACCTACGAGCAGTACTTC
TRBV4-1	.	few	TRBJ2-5	CASSPIGGGRQETQYF	TGCGCCAGCAGCCCGATAGGGGGGGGCCGCCAAGAGACCCAGTACTTC
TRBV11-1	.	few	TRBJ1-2	CASSPRWSRYGYTF	TGTGCCAGCAGCCCCCGATGGAGTCGGTATGGCTACACCTTC
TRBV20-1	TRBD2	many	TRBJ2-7	CSARDTSGRREQYF	TGCAGTGCTAGAGATACTAGCGGGAGGAGAGAGCAGTACTTC
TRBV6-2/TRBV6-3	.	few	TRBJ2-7	CASNQGGTGYEQYF	TGTGCCAGCAACCAGGGGGGAACTGGTTACGAGCAGTACTTC
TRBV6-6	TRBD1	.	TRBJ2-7	CASSRPRDRFYEQYF	TGTGCCAGCAGTCGCCCCCGGGACAGATTCTACGAGCAGTACTTC
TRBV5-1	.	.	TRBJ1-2	CASSNGERTVDYGYTF	TGCGCCAGCAGCAATGGGGAACGGACTGTGGACTATGGCTACACCTTC
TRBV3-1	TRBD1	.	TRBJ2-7	CASSRLGQGAGHEQYF	TGTGCCAGCAGCCGACTCGGACAGGGAGCAGGCCACGAGCAGTACTTC
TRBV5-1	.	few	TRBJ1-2	CASSLDGESNYGYTF	TGCGCCAGCAGCTTGGATGGGGAGTCTAACTATGGCTACACCTTC
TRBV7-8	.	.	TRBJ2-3	CASSFLTADTQYF	TGTGCCAGCAGTTTCCTCACAGCAGATACGCAGTATTTT
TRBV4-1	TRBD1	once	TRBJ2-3	CASSQVGVRTGIIPDTQYF	TGCGCCAGCAGCCAAGTTGGAGTAAGGACAGGGATTATCCCAGATACGCAGTATTTT
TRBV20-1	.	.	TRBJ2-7	CSARKGRWGSYEQYF	TGCAGTGCTAGAAAAGGGCGGTGGGGCTCCTACGAGCAGTACTTC
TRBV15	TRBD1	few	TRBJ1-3	CATSIDRGPGNTIYF	TGTGCCACCAGTATCGACAGGGGGCCTGGAAACACCATATATTTT
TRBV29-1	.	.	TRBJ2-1	CSVEGGPKAVAYNEQFF	TGCAGCGTTGAAGGGGGGCCGAAGGCGGTAGCCTACAATGAGCAGTTCTTC
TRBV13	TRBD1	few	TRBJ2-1	CASSSWDRYNEQFF	TGTGCCAGCAGCTCCTGGGACAGGTACAATGAGCAGTTCTTC
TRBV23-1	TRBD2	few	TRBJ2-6	CASSQLGGPCSGANVLTF	TGCGCCAGCAGTCAATTGGGAGGGCCCTGCTCTGGGGCCAACGTCCTGACTTTC
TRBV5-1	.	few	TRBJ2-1	CASSFGSGSEQFF	TGCGCCAGCAGCTTTGGGAGTGGGAGTGAGCAGTTCTTC
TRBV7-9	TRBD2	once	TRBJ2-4	CASSRGGDKNIQYF	TGTGCCAGCAGCCGCGGGGGGGACAAAAACATTCAGTACTTC
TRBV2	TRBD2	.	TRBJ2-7	CASSDIGLADSSYEQYF	TGTGCCAGCAGTGATATAGGACTAGCGGACTCCTCCTACGAGCAGTACTTC
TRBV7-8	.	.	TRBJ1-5	CASSPGVFQPQHF	TGTGCCAGCAGCCCAGGGGTTTTTCAGCCCCAGCATTTT
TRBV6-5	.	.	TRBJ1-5	CASSYSLYQPQHF	TGTGCCAGCAGTTACTCGTTATATCAGCCCCAGCATTTT
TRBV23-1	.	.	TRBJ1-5	CASNPRAARGNQPQHF	TGCGCCAGCAACCCCCGGGCGGCGAGAGGCAATCAGCCCCAGCATTTT
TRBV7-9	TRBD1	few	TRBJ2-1	CASSEQGAYEQFF	TGTGCCAGCAGCGAACAGGGGGCCTATGAGCAGTTCTTC
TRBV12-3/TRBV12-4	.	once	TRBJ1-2	CASRTTGGGYTF	TGTGCCAGCAGGACGACAGGTGGGGGCTACACCTTC
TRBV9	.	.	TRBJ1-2	CASRPSGTDYGYTF	TGTGCCAGCAGACCGTCTGGGACTGACTATGGCTACACCTTC
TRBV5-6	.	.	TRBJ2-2	CASSKGQLNTGELFF	TGTGCCAGCAGCAAGGGACAACTGAACACCGGGGAGCTGTTTTTT
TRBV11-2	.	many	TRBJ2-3	CASSLGASTDTQYF	TGTGCCAGCAGCTTAGGGGCTAGCACAGATACGCAGTATTTT
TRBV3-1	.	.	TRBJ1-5	CASSRIGDQPQHF	TGTGCCAGCAGTCGTATAGGTGATCAGCCCCAGCATTTT
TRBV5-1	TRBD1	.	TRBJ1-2	CASSSGHRGIYGYTF	TGCGCCAGCAGCTCCGGCCACAGGGGGATCTATGGCTACACCTTC
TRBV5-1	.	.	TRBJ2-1	CASSKPTRQANYNEQFF	TGCGCCAGCAGCAAGCCCACTAGACAGGCTAACTACAATGAGCAGTTCTTC
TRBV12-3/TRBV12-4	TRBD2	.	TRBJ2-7	CASSRSLAGGPRDYEQYF	TGTGCCAGCAGTCGAAGTCTAGCGGGGGGGCCCCGAGATTACGAGCAGTACTTC
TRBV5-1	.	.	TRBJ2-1	CASSQVEGRYEQFF	TGCGCCAGCAGCCAAGTCGAGGGCCGCTATGAGCAGTTCTTC
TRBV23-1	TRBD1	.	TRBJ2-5	CASSQWVGQGEETQYF	TGCGCCAGCAGTCAATGGGTCGGGCAGGGGGAAGAGACCCAGTACTTC
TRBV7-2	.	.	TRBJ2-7	CASSLRRNYEQYF	TGTGCCAGCAGCTTAAGGAGAAACTACGAGCAGTACTTC
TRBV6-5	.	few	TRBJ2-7	CASSYSGSKVYEQYF	TGTGCCAGCAGTTATAGTGGGAGTAAAGTATACGAGCAGTACTTC
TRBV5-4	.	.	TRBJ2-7	CASSLGLDPQSEQYF	TGTGCCAGCAGCTTGGGTTTGGACCCCCAAAGCGAGCAGTACTTC
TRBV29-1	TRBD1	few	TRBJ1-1	CGGTANTEAFF	TGCGGAGGGACAGCGAACACTGAAGCTTTCTTT
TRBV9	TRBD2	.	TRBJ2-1	CASSGTSGISYNEQFF	TGTGCCAGCAGCGGGACTAGCGGGATCTCCTACAATGAGCAGTTCTTC
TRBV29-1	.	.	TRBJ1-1	CSVGNRENTEAFF	TGCAGCGTCGGGAACAGGGAGAACACTGAAGCTTTCTTT
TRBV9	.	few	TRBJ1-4	CASSVDLLSEKLFF	TGTGCCAGCAGCGTAGATCTGTTATCGGAAAAACTGTTTTTT